This T cell receptor beta chain originates from a study of PD-L1 blockade in urothelial cancer (dated by TCRdb to about 2017). A note on the overall study: All patients started therapy around 2014 and received atezolizumab 1,200 mg intravenously every 3 weeks. About 90% of the 29 patients were males with bladder-origin urothelial cancer, and 18 of 29 reported a prior smoking history. Patients had an ECOG performance status of 0 or 1 and had received between 0 and 3 prior chemotherapy regimens. Blood samples were analyzed 3 weeks after the start of treatment (second dose) and 6 weeks after the start of treatment. A median of about 150,000 T cells and some 90,000 unique TCRs was obtained from blood samples, and a median clonality of approximately 0.086 was observed. The study, an exploratory multi-omic analysis, examined somatic, immune and clinical correlates of response to PD-L1 blockade with atezolizumab in urothelial cancer. TCR sequencing covered pretreatment tumor samples and matched, serially collected peripheral blood taken before and after atezolizumab treatment. Durable clinical benefit meant progression-free survival longer than 6 months, and TCR features were also tested against progression-free and overall survival. In the same patients who had TCR sequencing, pretreatment tumors also underwent whole exome sequencing and RNA sequencing. Durable clinical benefit was achieved by nine patients and was not achieved by 20 patients. Pretreatment blood TCR-seq was available for about 27 patients, at least one posttreatment blood collection was obtained for around 25 patients, and tumor TCR-seq was available for around 25 patients. Beyond this particular receptor, the publication reports: Because of the small sample size (n ≈ 30) and the many exploratory analyses performed, the results are intended to be regarded as hypothesis-generating. A pretreatment peripheral blood TCR clonality below the median was linked to improved progression-free and overall survival. Patients with durable benefit showed greater expansion of tumor-associated TCR clones in peripheral blood 3 weeks after starting treatment (n of about 20, p = 0.022).

In regard to this clone: Its antigen target is currently unknown. Base qualities are not provided; no much larger clone lies one nucleotide away.

The CDR3 holds 16 amino acids from the cysteine to the phenylalanine. Only the CDR3 DNA stays, 48 bases, in frame from base 1. Via the germline V gene, CDR1 is MGHRA and CDR2 YSYEKL. At the junction V is shortened by 4 bases and J by 0 bases, with 15 bases in between. A cohort of 25 to 30 patients with locally advanced or metastatic urothelial carcinoma, treated at Memorial Sloan Kettering on a trial protocol, was included. Peripheral blood mononuclear cells were collected pretreatment and during treatment, with between 1 and 8 total time points per patient. The Qiagen DNeasy Blood extraction kit was used to purify genomic DNA from total PBMCs and tumor samples. Collected pretreatment and during treatment, PBMCs were isolated and stored as previously described. To estimate absolute template abundance from read counts, synthetic TCR analog templates were spiked into each PCR. TCRbeta CDR3 regions were amplified from genomic DNA with bias-controlled V and J gene primers using the immunoSEQ assay. Rearranged TCRbeta segments were sequenced at approximately 20X coverage. In the paper's pipeline: Sequencing errors were corrected by clustering and CDR3s were annotated against IMGT to assign V, D and J genes. Out-of-frame and stop-codon sequences were excluded, and only productive TCRbeta rearrangements were used in downstream analyses. Clonality was calculated as one minus the Shannon entropy normalized by the log of the number of unique productive sequences. Clones differing between time points or between blood and tumor were identified by Fisher's exact test with Benjamini-Hochberg correction at adjusted p below 0.01. Entries here come from immuneACCESS through TCRdb and include only in-frame sequences with V and J called. Some clones fail to appear in such tables; in the studies checked, an unresolved V gene covers under half of the shortfall, and the cause of the remainder is unknown. V, J and clone size reflect that table, while D and trimming were determined from the DNA. Across this sample there are around 53,000 clones, with over 75% seen only once. About 5.6% of the sample is in the top ten clones.

The receptor comes from a man aged 35-49 years with urothelial cancer. The chain employs TRBV4-1 and TRBJ1-2; there is no confident call for the D gene. Sequenced material: PBMCs, taken around atezolizumab (anti-PD-L1) treatment. The DNA sequence is as follows: TGCGCCAGCAGCCTCAATGAAGCCCCCACTAACTATGGCTACACCTTC. Translated, it gives CASSLNEAPTNYGYTF.